This T cell receptor (beta chain) is from a study of blood T cells in healthy people across ages. This clonotype was counted between two and nine times. What it binds is unknown. It was with a sample-barcoded 5' primer and a J-beta primer mix that a second PCR of about 6 to 12 cycles was run. TCRdb re-called the 5' RACE reads with MiXCR, one entry per CDR3 protein. Of roughly 1,100,000 distinct CDR3 sequences listed, 20% to 25% are singletons. The CDR3 totals 10 residues. Germline CDR1 reads DFQATT; CDR2 reads SNEGSKA (reference sequence). V lost 5 bases to trimming and J lost 5 bases, with 4 bases between them. Study-wide findings and caveats: Shifts in expanded clonotypes may have been confounded by donor CMV status, which was unknown.

This same sample was also part of a study on T cells of mothers and their children. That source adds: Using roughly 1.5 ug per 15 ul, all extracted RNA underwent cDNA synthesis. When mothers and children were related, their normalized repertoire overlap, which was always slightly higher, did not differ significantly from that of unrelated pairs.

The specimen was blood. The chain carries TRBV20-1 and TRBJ2-1; no definite D call. This clonotype was sampled from a girl aged 2 to 10 in good health. Written as DNA, the CDR3 is TGCAGTGCTTGGGACAATGAGCAGTTCTTC. Translating it yields CSAWDNEQFF.